These T cell receptor beta chains were read from a single sample in a study of T cell responses to AZD1222 COVID-19 vaccine. Method: immunoSEQ multiplex PCR; TCRdb's copy keeps in-frame clones and lacks some. The data hold more than 140,000 clones, with around 88% observed a single time. The sample in question was peripheral blood, obtained on day 0 of MenACWY control vaccination. The receptors come from an adult in good health. Both conserved end residues are part of each CDR3. The order of the fields is CDR3 length, clone size, D gene, J gene, V gene, CDR3 protein, CDR3 DNA. The D gene is left open where the match is weak. Only part of the rows carry a size: once, few, many, or a class if the clone is expanded.

>15|-|-|TRBJ2-7|TRBV15
CATSREPLRSYEQYF
TGTGCCACCAGCAGAGAGCCCCTCAGATCCTACGAGCAGTACTTC
>15|-|-|TRBJ1-6|TRBV6-6
CASIPRSSYNSPLHF
TGTGCCAGCATCCCCAGGAGCTCCTATAATTCACCCCTCCACTTT
>11|-|-|TRBJ1-2|TRBV2
CASSEEAGNTF
TGTGCCAGCAGTGAAGAAGCCGGAAACACCTTC
>15|-|-|TRBJ1-5|TRBV27
CASSLLGEGNQPQHF
TGTGCCAGCAGTTTATTAGGGGAAGGCAATCAGCCCCAGCATTTT
>14|-|-|TRBJ1-5|TRBV24-1
CATSDPRKNQPQHF
TGTGCCACCAGTGACCCCAGAAAGAATCAGCCCCAGCATTTT
>11|-|-|TRBJ1-2|TRBV19
CASSIPDGYTF
TGTGCCAGTAGTATACCAGATGGCTACACCTTC
>14|-|-|TRBJ1-3|TRBV6-5
CASTKERDRNTIYF
TGTGCCAGCACCAAGGAGCGGGATAGAAACACCATATATTTT
>14|-|TRBD1|TRBJ2-3|TRBV7-2
CASSASTGTDTQYF
TGTGCCAGCAGCGCCTCGACAGGGACAGATACGCAGTATTTT
>15|few|TRBD1|TRBJ1-5|TRBV5-1
CASSYGTGSNQPQHF
TGCGCCAGCAGCTACGGGACAGGGAGCAATCAGCCCCAGCATTTT
>16|-|-|TRBJ1-1|TRBV21-1
CASSKENRDLNTEAFF
TGTGCCAGCAGCAAAGAGAATAGGGACCTGAACACTGAAGCTTTCTTT
>15|-|TRBD1|TRBJ2-7|TRBV11-2
CASSLDYRGPYEQYF
TGTGCCAGCAGCTTAGATTACAGGGGGCCGTACGAGCAGTACTTC
>16|-|-|TRBJ1-1|TRBV28
CASSGMSRSQITEAFF
TGTGCCAGCAGTGGAATGAGCCGATCGCAGATCACTGAAGCTTTCTTT
>16|-|TRBD1|TRBJ1-3|TRBV6-1
CASSDPGQGGGNTIYF
TGTGCCAGCAGTGATCCGGGACAGGGAGGAGGAAACACCATATATTTT
>14|-|TRBD2|TRBJ2-5|TRBV24-1
CATSPTSGMETQYF
TGTGCCACCAGCCCCACTAGCGGTATGGAGACCCAGTACTTC
>12|-|TRBD1|TRBJ2-5|TRBV7-2
CASSYRGETQYF
TGTGCCAGCAGCTACAGGGGGGAGACCCAGTACTTC
>14|-|-|TRBJ2-5|TRBV4-1
CASSYRQGIETQYF
TGCGCCAGCAGCTACCGCCAGGGAATAGAGACCCAGTACTTC
>11|-|-|TRBJ1-1|TRBV6-5
CASSYMGKAFF
TGTGCCAGCAGTTACATGGGGAAAGCTTTCTTT
>16|-|TRBD1|TRBJ1-3|TRBV4-1
CASSQDSRTGLNTIYF
TGCGCCAGCAGCCAAGATTCACGGACAGGATTAAACACCATATATTTT
>16|-|TRBD1|TRBJ1-2|TRBV10-1
CASSESMDRGSYGYTF
TGCGCCAGCAGTGAGTCCATGGACAGGGGATCCTATGGCTACACCTTC
>13|-|-|TRBJ2-7|TRBV9
CASSPADFNEQYF
TGTGCCAGCAGCCCAGCGGACTTCAACGAGCAGTACTTC
>14|-|-|TRBJ1-3|TRBV7-9
CASSSLWPGNTIYF
TGTGCCAGCAGCTCCTTGTGGCCTGGAAACACCATATATTTT
>15|-|-|TRBJ2-1|TRBV3-1/TRBV3-2
CASSQRGGTRNEQFF
TGTGCCAGCAGCCAACGAGGGGGGACTCGGAATGAGCAGTTCTTC
>16|few|TRBD2|TRBJ2-2|TRBV24-1
CATSDRGLAVTGELFF
TGTGCCACCAGTGATCGCGGACTAGCCGTAACCGGGGAGCTGTTTTTT
>10|-|-|TRBJ1-2|TRBV2
CASSDWGYTF
TGTGCCAGCAGTGACTGGGGCTACACCTTC
>15|-|TRBD2|TRBJ2-5|TRBV6-6
CASSNKAGVQETQYF
TGTGCCAGCAGTAATAAAGCGGGAGTCCAAGAGACCCAGTACTTC
>15|-|-|TRBJ2-7|TRBV6-2/TRBV6-3
CASSYSFQGGHEQYF
TGTGCCAGCAGTTACTCGTTCCAGGGGGGACACGAGCAGTACTTC
>15|few|TRBD2|TRBJ2-7|TRBV7-2
CASSLELAGGYEQYF
TGTGCCAGCAGCTTAGAACTAGCGGGGGGTTACGAGCAGTACTTC
>16|-|-|TRBJ1-2|TRBV5-4
CASSSGRGRQNYGYTF
TGTGCCAGCAGCTCTGGGAGAGGACGACAAAACTATGGCTACACCTTC
>14|-|-|TRBJ2-1|TRBV21-1
CATYNSPPYNEQFF
TGTGCCACATACAACTCTCCCCCTTACAATGAGCAGTTCTTC
>14|-|TRBD1|TRBJ2-7|TRBV20-1
CSASMTGAAYEQYF
TGCAGTGCTAGTATGACAGGGGCAGCCTACGAGCAGTACTTC
>15|-|-|TRBJ1-5|TRBV4-1
CASSQDQGGGQPQHF
TGCGCCAGCAGCCAAGATCAAGGGGGAGGACAGCCCCAGCATTTT
>17|-|TRBD1|TRBJ2-7|TRBV5-1
CASSLAIGTGSSYEQYF
TGCGCCAGCAGCTTGGCCATCGGGACAGGGAGCTCCTACGAGCAGTACTTC
>12|-|-|TRBJ1-2|TRBV5-4
CASSLQGTHYTF
TGTGCCAGCAGCTTGCAGGGAACCCACTACACCTTC
>17|-|-|TRBJ1-3|TRBV28
CASSTIQLNPLGNTIYF
TGTGCCAGCAGTACCATCCAGCTAAACCCTCTGGGAAACACCATATATTTT
>13|once|TRBD2|TRBJ2-1|TRBV7-8
CASGLAGRYEQFF
TGTGCCTCAGGACTAGCGGGGAGATATGAGCAGTTCTTC
>14|-|-|TRBJ1-4|TRBV4-2
CASSQDKAALGLFF
TGTGCCAGCAGCCAAGATAAGGCCGCCTTAGGACTGTTTTTT
>15|once|TRBD1|TRBJ1-1|TRBV30
CAFRDRGREGTEAFF
TGTGCCTTCCGGGACAGGGGGCGCGAGGGCACTGAAGCTTTCTTT
>13|-|-|TRBJ2-4|TRBV3-1/TRBV3-2
CASSQDRQNIQYF
TGTGCCAGCAGCCAAGATCGGCAGAACATTCAGTACTTC
>16|-|-|TRBJ1-6|TRBV27
CASSPRSGGWESPLHF
TGTGCCAGCAGTCCCCGATCAGGAGGTTGGGAGTCACCCCTCCACTTT
>14|-|TRBD2|TRBJ2-3|TRBV11-3
CASSRSGMGDTQYF
TGTGCCAGCAGTCGAAGCGGGATGGGGGATACGCAGTATTTT
>15|once|TRBD1|TRBJ2-7|TRBV11-3
CASSLSGQGAYEQYF
TGTGCCAGCAGCCTTTCTGGCCAGGGGGCTTACGAGCAGTACTTC
>14|-|TRBD1|TRBJ1-4|TRBV19
CASRPGQGVGKLFF
TGTGCCAGTAGACCTGGGCAGGGGGTAGGAAAACTGTTTTTT
>16|few|TRBD1|TRBJ2-2|TRBV5-6
CASSLRGQGHTGELFF
TGTGCCAGCAGCTTGAGAGGACAGGGCCACACCGGGGAGCTGTTTTTT
>15|many|-|TRBJ1-1|TRBV4-3
CASSQSGREGTEAFF
TGCGCCAGCAGCCAATCGGGCAGGGAGGGGACTGAAGCTTTCTTT
>13|-|-|TRBJ2-7|TRBV18
CASSPQKTYEQYF
TGTGCCAGCTCACCGCAGAAAACCTACGAGCAGTACTTC